Shown below are 24 T cell receptor beta chains from a single sample sequenced in a study of graft-versus-host responses after intestinal transplantation. Intraepithelial lymphocytes and lamina propria lymphocytes were released through processing of graft tissue. TCRdb keeps only in-frame clones here, not all; method: immunoSEQ multiplex PCR. The sample records approximately 16,000 clones, around two thirds being singletons. The sequencing used ileum tissue, collected around 95 weeks after intestinal transplantation. These TCRs come from a human patient who received an intestinal transplant, so some T cells may come from the graft donor.

As DNA, the CDR3 is TGTGCCAGCAGCACCCGACTAGATAGTGAGCAGTTCTTC. This codes for CASSTRLDSEQFF. The V gene is TRBV11-2, the J gene TRBJ2-1; TRBD2 might be the D (6 bases). Trimming took 5 bases from V and 9 from J, leaving 14 bases between them. Looked up from germline, CDR1 is SGHAT and CDR2 is FQNNGV. There are 13 residues in the CDR3. The variable domain in full, with the rest retrieved from reference TRBV11-2 and TRBJ2-1, is EAGVAQSPRYKIIEKRQSVAFWCNPISGHATLYWYQQILGQGPKLLIQFQNNGVVDDSQLPKDRFSAERLKGVDSTLKIQPAKLEDSAVYLCASSTRLDSEQFFGPGTRLTVL.

The chain couples TRBV10-3 to TRBJ1-1; TRBD1 aligns across 7 bases. With 5 bases clipped from V and 6 bases from J, the junction kept 12 bases outside the gene matches. CDR1 and CDR2 from the germline V gene are ENHRY and SYGVKD. This CDR3 has 15 residues. The CDR3 region has the DNA TGTGCCATCAGTTCCTCGGACAGGACGAGTCCTGAAGCTTTCTTT. Protein: CAISSSDRTSPEAFF.

The rearrangement uses TRBV14 and TRBJ1-4; 9 positions agree with TRBD1. V was clipped by 1 base and J by 2 bases; unmatched bases: 8. CDR3 length equals 18 residues. The germline V gene has CDR1 SGHDN and CDR2 FVKESK. CDR3 coding DNA: TGTGCCAGCAGCCAAGGGGACAGGGCGATGTCCACTAATGAAAAACTGTTTTTT. It yields the protein CASSQGDRAMSTNEKLFF.

The chain is built from TRBV4-3 and TRBJ2-3, with D unclear. Trimming stripped 0 bases from V and 2 bases from J, with 18 bases between. Germline V lookup: CDR1 LGHNA, CDR2 YSLEER. The CDR3 totals 18 residues. The chain's CDR3 is CASSQEFRIELDTDTQYF. For the CDR3, the DNA is TGCGCCAGCAGCCAAGAATTCCGCATCGAGCTCGACACAGATACGCAGTATTTT.

This clone appeared a single time. The chain couples TRBV4-1 to TRBJ2-3; 8 bases agree with TRBD2. Germline V gene sequence: CDR1 MGHRA, CDR2 YSYEKL. This CDR3 comprises 18 residues. V gave up 0 bases and J gave up 4 bases; unmatched junction bases: 12. The CDR3 sequence: CASSQDFRAGGGSDTQYF. The CDR3 DNA reads as TGCGCCAGCAGCCAAGATTTTAGGGCGGGGGGAGGATCAGATACGCAGTATTTT.

This chain uses TRBV5-5 with TRBJ2-3, with 8 bases that match TRBD2. Germline-derived CDR1 and CDR2 are SGHKS and YYEKEE (reference sequence). V gave up 0 bases and J gave up 2 bases; unmatched junction bases: 5. The CDR3 length is 16 residues. The DNA of the CDR3 is TGTGCCAGCAGCTTGGCCGGGGGGGGGACCACAGATACGCAGTATTTT. This sequence encodes CASSLAGGGTTDTQYF.

This clone has more than one count but fewer than ten. This chain connects TRBV6-5 to TRBJ1-1, with D possibly matching TRBD1 (6 bases). The CDR3 length is 12 residues. V lost 4 bases to trimming and J lost 11 bases, with 14 bases between them. Germline CDR1 MNHEY, CDR2 SVGAGI. The CDR3 spells CASSLGGEGAFF. As DNA, the CDR3 is TGTGCCAGCAGTTTAGGGGGGGAGGGCGCTTTCTTT.

V is TRBV2 and J is TRBJ1-3; the match to TRBD1 covers 9 bases. J gave up 2 bases and V 4 bases, and 3 bases lay outside the gene matches. This CDR3 contains 15 residues. From germline, CDR1 is SNHLY and CDR2 FYNNEI. CDR3 protein: CASSGQGVAGNTIYF. CDR3 in DNA: TGTGCCAGCAGTGGACAGGGGGTGGCTGGAAACACCATATATTTT.

This sequence joins TRBV28 and TRBJ1-5; 8 nucleotides match TRBD1. Germline trimming cut 5 bases from V and 3 bases from J; bases unmatched to any gene: 3. Germline lookup yields CDR1 MDHEN and CDR2 SYDVKM. The CDR3 is 14 residues long. CDR3 region: CASSETGVNQPQHF. The CDR3 nucleotides read TGTGCCAGCAGTGAGACAGGGGTCAATCAGCCCCAGCATTTT.

V usage is TRBV6-4 and J usage is TRBJ1-2, with D possibly being TRBD1 (6 bases). Germline values: CDR1 MRHNA, CDR2 SNTAGT. This CDR3 spans 14 amino acids. The V end lost 2 bases, the J end lost 4 bases, and 11 bases lay between the germline ends. The CDR3 loop is CASSDGGGSYGYTF. The CDR3 DNA is TGTGCCAGCAGTGACGGCGGGGGCAGCTATGGCTACACCTTC.

The chain links TRBV5-1 to TRBJ2-5; tentative D call: TRBD2 (6 bases). The CDR3 length is 14 residues. Germline V gives CDR1 SGHRS, CDR2 YFSETQ. The ends were cut back, 4 bases at V and 1 base at J, with 11 bases in the middle. The CDR3 nucleotides are TGCGCCAGCAGCGATCCGGGGGTCCAAGAGACCCAGTACTTC. Translation gives CASSDPGVQETQYF.

This chain uses TRBV5-1 with TRBJ1-1; 8 positions match TRBD1. Germline V gives CDR1 SGHRS, CDR2 YFSETQ. The CDR3 loop spans 13 amino acids. The J segment lost 2 bases and the V segment lost 7 bases, leaving 4 bases of the junction unmatched. The CDR3 DNA reads as TGCGCCAGCGAGGGACAGGCCAACACTGAAGCTTTCTTT. Translation: CASEGQANTEAFF.

This clone showed up just a few times. This chain links TRBV11-2 with TRBJ2-7; maybe TRBD1 (6 bases). This CDR3 region has 16 residues. The V gene lost 5 bases and the J gene lost 6 bases, with 23 bases spanning the gap. Germline loops: CDR1 SGHAT, CDR2 FQNNGV. The CDR3 region has the DNA TGTGCCAGCAGCCCGTCTAACACTAAGGACAGTGCCGAGCAGTACTTC. Amino acids: CASSPSNTKDSAEQYF.

This chain links TRBV11-3 with TRBJ1-2, with a weak D call TRBD1 (6 bases). CDR3 length: 12 residues. Per the germline V gene, CDR1 is SGHNT and CDR2 is YENEEA. V shed 4 bases and J shed 4 bases, with 7 bases lying between them. The CDR3 DNA reads as TGTGCCAGCAGCTCAGGGGCCTATGGCTACACCTTC. It translates to CASSSGAYGYTF.

The rearrangement joins TRBV10-3 to TRBJ1-6; tentatively, D is TRBD1 (6 bases). Trimming took 3 bases from V and 5 from J, leaving 11 bases between them. The CDR3 covers 15 residues. In germline, CDR1 is ENHRY, CDR2 SYGVKD. DNA for the CDR3: TGTGCCATCAGTGATGAGGGGGATGATAATTCACCCCTCCACTTT. Its translation is CAISDEGDDNSPLHF.

V is TRBV2 and J is TRBJ2-3, with 8 positions matching TRBD2. Losses at the gene ends were 6 bases for V and 2 bases for J; bases not matched to a gene: 16. Germline-derived CDR1 and CDR2 are SNHLY and FYNNEI. The length of the CDR3 is 18 residues. CDR3 in DNA: TGTGCCAGCAGACCAAAGAGTGGCGGGGGGCCAGTCACAGATACGCAGTATTTT. Translating gives CASRPKSGGGPVTDTQYF.

The J gene is TRBJ1-6, the V gene TRBV7-9, with 8 nucleotides matching TRBD1. CDR3 length equals 15 residues. Germline loops: CDR1 SEHNR, CDR2 FQNEAQ (reference sequence). Losses at the gene ends were 3 bases for V and 10 bases for J; bases not matched to a gene: 8. The CDR3 coding sequence is TGTGCCAGCAGCTTCGGACAGGGTGGCCCCTCACCCCTCCACTTT. Protein: CASSFGQGGPSPLHF.

The V gene is TRBV30, the J gene TRBJ1-2; possible D gene TRBD1, 5 bases. This CDR3 spans 14 amino acids. Germline CDR1 and CDR2: GTSNPN and SVGIG (reference sequence). V lost 0 bases to trimming and J lost 8 bases, with 16 bases between them. Here the CDR3 DNA reads TGTGCCTGGAGTGTCTACGCGGGGGGGTCAGGCTACACCTTC. Protein sequence: CAWSVYAGGSGYTF.

This clone was seen only a few times. The chain links TRBV18 to TRBJ1-1; 11 positions agree with TRBD1. In germline, CDR1 is KGHSH, CDR2 LQKENI. The junction had 11 bases not matched to a gene; V was cut back by 6 bases and J by 5 bases. The CDR3 covers 16 residues. The chain's CDR3 is CASSLGQGAGRTEAFF. The CDR3 nucleotides read TGTGCCAGCTCTCTCGGACAGGGGGCAGGTAGGACTGAAGCTTTCTTT.

The chain recombines TRBV12-5 with TRBJ1-2, with 8 bases that match TRBD1. This CDR3 has 15 residues. The V segment lost 6 bases and the J segment 2 bases; nucleotides outside the gene matches: 8. Germline values: CDR1 LGHNT, CDR2 FRNRAP. CDR3 protein: CASGSGQGQNYGYTF. The CDR3 DNA reads TGTGCTAGTGGGAGCGGACAGGGCCAAAACTATGGCTACACCTTC.

This clone is a singleton in its sample. The chain carries TRBV6-5 and TRBJ1-1; 8 bases fit TRBD1. V lost 7 bases and J lost 5; bases outside the gene matches: 6. The CDR3 extends over 13 amino acids. Germline V CDR1 and CDR2: MNHEY, SVGAGI. DNA of the CDR3: TGTGCCAGCAATGGACAGGGTCAGACTGAAGCTTTCTTT. Amino acids: CASNGQGQTEAFF.

The chain links TRBV20-1 to TRBJ1-2, with 7 bases aligning to TRBD1. The CDR3 contains 11 residues. The J segment lost 7 bases and the V segment lost 6 bases, leaving 5 bases of the junction unmatched. Germline V CDR1 and CDR2: DFQATT, SNEGSKA (reference sequence). CDR3 sequence reads: CSADRAGGYTF. The CDR3 nucleotides are TGCAGTGCCGACAGGGCGGGTGGCTACACCTTC.

The J gene is TRBJ1-3, the V gene TRBV10-1; no clear D. V shed 7 bases and J shed 6 bases, with 25 bases lying between them. Germline V gene sequence: CDR1 WNHNN, CDR2 SYGVQD (reference sequence). CDR3 size: 17 residues. The DNA of the CDR3 is TGCGCCAGCATCGGAGGGTTGGTTAGGGTGTGGGAAAACACCATATATTTT. Its translation: CASIGGLVRVWENTIYF.

The J gene is TRBJ2-2, the V gene TRBV10-1, with D perhaps matching TRBD1 (6 bases). This CDR3 region has 14 residues. Germline V gene sequence: CDR1 WNHNN, CDR2 SYGVQD (reference sequence). V lost 4 bases, J lost 7 bases, and 13 bases lay in between. The CDR3 loop reads CASSAWTDGGELFF. The DNA for the CDR3 is TGCGCCAGCAGTGCCTGGACAGACGGCGGGGAGCTGTTTTTT.